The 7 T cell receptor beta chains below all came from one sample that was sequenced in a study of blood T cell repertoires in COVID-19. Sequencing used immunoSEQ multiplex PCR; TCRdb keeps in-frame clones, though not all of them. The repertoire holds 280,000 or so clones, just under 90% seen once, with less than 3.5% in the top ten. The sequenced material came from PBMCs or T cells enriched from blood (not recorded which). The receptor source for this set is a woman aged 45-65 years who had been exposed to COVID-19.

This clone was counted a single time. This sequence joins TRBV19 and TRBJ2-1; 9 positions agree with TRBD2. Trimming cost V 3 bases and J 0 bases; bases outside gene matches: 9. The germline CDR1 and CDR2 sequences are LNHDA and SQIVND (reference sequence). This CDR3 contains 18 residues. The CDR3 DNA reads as TGTGCCAGTAGTATTAGTGCGGGGGGGCCCGGCTCCTACAATGAGCAGTTCTTC. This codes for CASSISAGGPGSYNEQFF.

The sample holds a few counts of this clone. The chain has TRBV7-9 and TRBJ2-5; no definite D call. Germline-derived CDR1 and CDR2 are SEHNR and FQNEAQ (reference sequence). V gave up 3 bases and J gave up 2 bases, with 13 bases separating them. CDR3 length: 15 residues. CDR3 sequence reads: CASSLLPGRQETQYF. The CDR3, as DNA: TGTGCCAGCAGCTTGCTTCCTGGGCGACAAGAGACCCAGTACTTC.

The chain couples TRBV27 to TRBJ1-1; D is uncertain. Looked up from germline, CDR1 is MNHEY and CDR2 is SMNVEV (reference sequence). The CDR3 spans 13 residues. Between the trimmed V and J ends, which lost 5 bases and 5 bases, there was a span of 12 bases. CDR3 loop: CASSLRSGTEAFF. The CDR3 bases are TGTGCCAGCAGTCTTAGGTCGGGGACTGAAGCTTTCTTT.

CDR3 protein: CASSANWDTPREKLFF. CDR3 nucleotides: TGTGCCAGCAGTGCAAATTGGGACACCCCCCGTGAAAAACTGTTTTTT. V usage is TRBV6-1 and J usage is TRBJ1-4, with D perhaps TRBD1 (6 bases). CDR1 is MNHNS, CDR2 SASEGT, per germline. The CDR3 has 16 residues. V lost 4 bases to trimming and J lost 7 bases, with 19 bases between them.

DNA of the CDR3: TGTGCCAGCAGCTCTCCCTATCGGGACGAGCAGTACTTC. Protein: CASSSPYRDEQYF. The chain combines TRBV7-9 with TRBJ2-7; D uncertain. This CDR3 has 13 residues. Germline lookup yields CDR1 SEHNR and CDR2 FQNEAQ (reference sequence). V was cut by 4 bases and J by 5 bases, with 12 bases left in between.

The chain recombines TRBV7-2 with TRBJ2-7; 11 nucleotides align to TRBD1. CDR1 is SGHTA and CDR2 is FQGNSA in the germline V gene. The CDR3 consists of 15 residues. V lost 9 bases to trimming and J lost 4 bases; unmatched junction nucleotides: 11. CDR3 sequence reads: CASAAGTGGGYEQYF. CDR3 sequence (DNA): TGTGCCAGTGCTGCCGGGACAGGGGGTGGATACGAGCAGTACTTC.

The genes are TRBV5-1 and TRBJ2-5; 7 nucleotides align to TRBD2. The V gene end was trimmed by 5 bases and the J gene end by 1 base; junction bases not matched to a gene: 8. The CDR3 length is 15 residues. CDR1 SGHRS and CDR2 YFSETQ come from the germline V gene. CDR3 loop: CASRELLAAQETQYF. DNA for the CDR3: TGCGCCAGCAGGGAACTCCTAGCGGCCCAAGAGACCCAGTACTTC.